Each of the 9 T cell receptor beta chains below was sequenced from the same sample in a study of cytomegalovirus exposure and HLA in healthy donors. Vbeta (60) and Jbeta (13) primers were used in the PCR. The protocol was immunoSEQ multiplex PCR, while the TCRdb copy is restricted to in-frame clones and leaves out a portion. The sample has 150,000 to 200,000 clones, around 75% seen once. The sequencing input was PBMCs. The source of these receptors is a woman in her fifties or sixties in good health and CMV-seronegative.

This chain connects TRBV10-2 to TRBJ2-3; 7 positions agree with TRBD2. V was clipped by 8 bases and J by 5 bases; unmatched bases: 4. Germline V gives CDR1 WSHSY, CDR2 SAAADI. The CDR3 extends over 12 amino acids. The CDR3 DNA reads as TGCGCCAGCGGGAGGGAGATAGATACGCAGTATTTT. The encoded protein is CASGREIDTQYF.

V and J are TRBV5-4 and TRBJ2-7, with 7 nucleotides matching TRBD1. Trimming at V came to 4 bases and at J to 2 bases, leaving 3 bases not matched to a gene. The CDR3 covers 13 residues. Germline V CDR1 and CDR2: SGHNT, YYREEE (reference sequence). In nucleotides, the CDR3 is TGTGCCAGCAGCCGGGACAGAACCTACGAGCAGTACTTC. It codes for CASSRDRTYEQYF.

This clone has just a few counts. This chain joins TRBV5-1 and TRBJ2-7; 10 positions match TRBD2. The CDR3 spans 17 residues. V was pared by 2 bases and J by 0 bases, with 8 bases of the junction left unmatched. Germline values: CDR1 SGHRS, CDR2 YFSETQ. CDR3 DNA: TGCGCCAGCAGCTTTCAAACTAGCGGGATCATCTCCTACGAGCAGTACTTC. Its translation: CASSFQTSGIISYEQYF. Drawing the rest from reference TRBV5-1 and TRBJ2-7, the complete variable domain is KAGVTQTPRYLIKTRGQQVTLSCSPISGHRSVSWYQQTPGQGLQFLFEYFSETQRNKGNFPGRFSGRQFSNSRSEMNVSTLELGDSALYLCASSFQTSGIISYEQYFGPGTRLTVT.

The chain joins TRBV5-4 to TRBJ1-2, with 7 bases that match TRBD1. V was clipped by 4 bases and J by 8 bases; unmatched bases: 11. Germline-derived CDR1 and CDR2 are SGHNT and YYREEE (reference sequence). CDR3 size: 14 residues. CDR3: CASSPPQGVSGYTF. The CDR3 DNA sequence: TGTGCCAGCAGCCCACCGCAGGGGGTAAGCGGCTACACCTTC.

This clone came up once. V is TRBV20-1 and J is TRBJ2-7, with D unclear. Trimming removed 6 bases at V and 1 base at J, with 7 bases between. The CDR3 runs to 11 residues. Germline-derived CDR1 and CDR2 are DFQATT and SNEGSKA (reference sequence). CDR3 in DNA: TGCAGTGCAGAGGTTTCCTACGAGCAGTACTTC. It translates to CSAEVSYEQYF.

The chain has TRBV11-2 and TRBJ1-1; D may be TRBD1 (5 bases). Trimming took 6 bases from V and 4 from J, leaving 15 bases between them. Germline values: CDR1 SGHAT, CDR2 FQNNGV. The length of the CDR3 is 14 residues. The CDR3 region is CASRLGVSGTEAFF. The CDR3 bases are TGTGCCAGCAGGCTAGGGGTTTCTGGCACTGAAGCTTTCTTT.

The chain joins TRBV4-1 to TRBJ2-5, with 8 bases matching TRBD2. This CDR3 is built from 16 residues. Germline V CDR1 and CDR2: MGHRA, YSYEKL. V dropped 3 bases and J dropped 7; count of bases not matched to a gene: 13. The CDR3 coding sequence is TGCGCCAGCAGCCAGACAACCGGGACTAGTAGCGGGACCCAGTACTTC. Amino acid sequence: CASSQTTGTSSGTQYF.

The chain combines TRBV2 with TRBJ2-5; D is undetermined. Trimming took off 4 bases at V and 5 bases at J, with 20 bases between the two ends. In germline, CDR1 is SNHLY, CDR2 FYNNEI. CDR3 size: 16 residues. CDR3 region: CASSGGFGRNGETQYF. CDR3 in DNA: TGTGCCAGCAGTGGAGGTTTTGGTCGGAACGGGGAGACCCAGTACTTC.

This chain connects TRBV4-1 to TRBJ2-3; 7 bases agree with TRBD2. The J segment lost 5 bases and the V segment lost 4 bases, leaving 12 bases of the junction unmatched. Germline V gene sequence: CDR1 MGHRA, CDR2 YSYEKL. The CDR3 spans 16 residues. CDR3 nucleotide sequence: TGCGCCAGCAGCCGTGAAGTGGCGGGAGCGGGAGATACGCAGTATTTT. This codes for CASSREVAGAGDTQYF.